The 19 T cell receptor beta chains listed next were all sequenced from one sample in a study of response to subunit inactivated influenza vaccine. TCRdb fed the RT-PCR reads into MiXCR, producing one record per CDR3 protein. Here the sample spans hundreds of thousands of distinct CDR3 sequences, 12% being singletons. The source material was PBMCs from blood, sampled on the day of vaccination. These receptors were taken from a middle-aged man who received an inactivated influenza vaccine.

This clonotype was counted a few times. The chain employs TRBV28 and TRBJ1-2, with TRBD1 identical over 11 bases. Germline-derived CDR1 and CDR2 are MDHEN and SYDVKM. J was trimmed by 2 bases and V by 6 bases; bases with no gene match: 5. The CDR3 consists of 15 residues. The CDR3 DNA sequence: TGTGCCAGCAGAGGACAGGGGGCGCAAAACTATGGCTACACCTTC. Amino acid sequence: CASRGQGAQNYGYTF.

The rearrangement joins TRBV30 to TRBJ1-2; D possibly corresponds to TRBD1 (5 bases). The length of the CDR3 is 13 residues. CDR1 GTSNPN and CDR2 SVGIG come from the germline V gene (reference sequence). The CDR3 region has the DNA TGTGCTTTCAAGGGGCTTTCGAACTATGGCTACACCTTC. Its translation: CAFKGLSNYGYTF. Based on the CDR3 plus reference TRBV30 and TRBJ1-2, the full variable domain is SQTIHQWPATLVQPVGSPLSLECTVEGTSNPNLYWYRQAAGRGLQLLFYSVGIGQISSEVPQNLSASRPQDRQFILSSKKLLLSDSGFYLCAFKGLSNYGYTFGSGTRLTVV.

This clonotype was detected only a few times. V gene TRBV10-3 combines with J gene TRBJ2-7; perhaps TRBD1 as D (7 bases). Trimming pared 3 bases from V and 6 bases from J, leaving 24 bases between. The CDR3 consists of 17 residues. The germline gives CDR1 ENHRY, CDR2 SYGVKD. The CDR3 coding sequence is TGTGCCATCAGTGACACCCCCTCGACAGGGAGGCGGGGCGAGCAGTACTTC. The encoded protein is CAISDTPSTGRRGEQYF.

Here the CDR3 reads CATSADPSPVNEQYF. The CDR3 DNA reads as TGTGCCACCAGCGCCGACCCCAGCCCTGTGAACGAGCAGTACTTC. The chain joins TRBV15 to TRBJ2-7, with no clear D. The germline V and J ends were trimmed by 5 bases and 5 bases, with 19 bases remaining between them. This CDR3 has 15 amino acids. CDR1 is LNHNV, CDR2 YYDKDF, per germline (reference sequence). Drawing the rest from reference TRBV15 and TRBJ2-7, the complete variable domain is DAMVIQNPRYQVTQFGKPVTLSCSQTLNHNVMYWYQQKSSQAPKLLFHYYDKDFNNEADTPDNFQSRRPNTSFCFLDIRSPGLGDTAMYLCATSADPSPVNEQYFGPGTRLTVT.

This clonotype was counted between two and nine times. V usage is TRBV20-1 and J usage is TRBJ1-1; D uncertain. Germline-derived CDR1 and CDR2 are DFQATT and SNEGSKA (reference sequence). The CDR3 has 11 residues. The V end was cut by 2 bases, the J end by 6 bases, with 7 bases between. In nucleotides, the CDR3 is TGCAGTGCTAGATTGTCTGCTGAAGCTTTCTTT. Protein: CSARLSAEAFF.

V gene TRBV12-3 or TRBV12-4 combines with J gene TRBJ2-6, with TRBD1 matching 8 bases. The CDR3 is 19 amino acids. Trimming removed 10 bases from V and 2 bases from J; junction bases left unmatched: 19. The CDR3 loop is CAICLRRRGLSTGANVLTF. In nucleotides, the CDR3 is TGTGCCATCTGTTTACGCCGCAGGGGGCTATCTACTGGGGCCAACGTCCTGACTTTC.

At least ten counts were recorded for this clonotype. The chain uses TRBV5-1 and TRBJ1-2, with 7 bases aligning to TRBD1. Trimming at V came to 0 bases and at J to 8 bases, leaving 4 bases not matched to a gene. Germline V gene sequence: CDR1 SGHRS, CDR2 YFSETQ. This CDR3 has 13 residues. The CDR3 spells CASSLGQGSGYTF. Here the CDR3 DNA reads TGCGCCAGCAGCTTGGGACAGGGAAGCGGCTACACCTTC.

The table lists this clonotype with a few counts. The rearrangement joins TRBV28 to TRBJ2-7; no reliable D call. V was pared by 10 bases and J by 2 bases, with 9 bases between. From germline, CDR1 is MDHEN and CDR2 SYDVKM. The CDR3 is made up of 11 amino acids. In nucleotides, the CDR3 is TGTGCCATCCTGGGGACCTACGAGCAGTACTTC. Translated: CAILGTYEQYF.

The sample holds many counts of this clonotype. V usage is TRBV12-3 or TRBV12-4 and J usage is TRBJ2-2; no clear D gene. The CDR3 contains 16 residues. Trimming pared 5 bases from V and 4 bases from J, leaving 17 bases between. CDR3 DNA: TGTGCCAGCAGTCCCGGGTACCAAGATTCCACCGGGGAGCTGTTTTTT. Translated: CASSPGYQDSTGELFF.

The chain couples TRBV28 to TRBJ2-7; a weak D match, TRBD2 (6 bases). This CDR3 comprises 17 residues. The V and J ends lost 4 bases and 1 base respectively, with 20 bases between them. Germline V gene data show CDR1 as MDHEN and CDR2 as SYDVKM. The CDR3 coding sequence is TGTGCCAGCAGTTCGACGACATCTCGGGAGCAGTCCTACGAGCAGTACTTC. Translating gives CASSSTTSREQSYEQYF.

This clonotype has at least ten counts. V and J are TRBV7-9 and TRBJ2-7; tentative D call: TRBD1 (5 bases). Trimming cost V 3 bases and J 5 bases, with 11 bases left between them. In germline, CDR1 is SEHNR, CDR2 FQNEAQ (reference sequence). The CDR3 is 13 residues long. In DNA form, the CDR3 reads TGTGCCAGCAGCTTCTCCAGGGAACACGAGCAGTACTTC. Its translation is CASSFSREHEQYF.

The CDR3 DNA reads as TGTGCCAGCAGTCTAGGGACTAGCGCATCCTCCTACGAGCAGTACTTC. The encoded protein is CASSLGTSASSYEQYF. The chain links TRBV11-2 to TRBJ2-7; 10 bases are a match to TRBD2. There are 16 residues in the CDR3. Germline lookup yields CDR1 SGHAT and CDR2 FQNNGV. V gave up 6 bases and J gave up 0 bases; unmatched junction bases: 8.

Only a few counts were recorded for this clonotype. The genes are TRBV7-2 and TRBJ1-4; D perhaps matches TRBD1 (6 bases). The CDR3 has 14 amino acids. V was shortened by 5 bases and J by 8 bases, with 15 bases between the two germline ends. Germline CDR1 SGHTA, CDR2 FQGNSA. The CDR3 sequence: CASSPAGVGEKLFF. CDR3 DNA sequence: TGTGCCAGCAGCCCGGCAGGGGTTGGGGAAAAACTGTTTTTT.

Remarks on this clonotype: A much more abundant neighbour one base away suggests this may be a read error. The J gene is TRBJ2-7, the V gene TRBV12-3 or TRBV12-4; D possibly corresponds to TRBD1 (5 bases). The CDR3 extends over 14 amino acids. This CDR3 reads CASSLEGRGYEHYF. As DNA, the CDR3 is TGTGCCAGCAGTTTAGAGGGAAGGGGCTACGAGCACTACTTC.

The sample holds many counts of this clonotype. The rearrangement joins TRBV10-3 to TRBJ2-5; 9 bases are a match to TRBD1. CDR1 is ENHRY, CDR2 SYGVKD, per germline. The CDR3 is 14 amino acids. Trimming removed 2 bases from V and 6 bases from J; junction bases left unmatched: 4. The CDR3 region has the DNA TGTGCCATCAGTGAGCCGGACAGGGGTCAGACCCAGTACTTC. Its protein is CAISEPDRGQTQYF.

The chain links TRBV20-1 to TRBJ2-7, with 9 bases identical to TRBD2. CDR3 length: 14 amino acids. With V trimmed by 4 bases and J by 3 bases, 7 bases remained unmatched. In germline, CDR1 is DFQATT, CDR2 SNEGSKA (reference sequence). Here the CDR3 reads CSATGAGGHYEQYF. The CDR3 region has the DNA TGCAGTGCTACCGGTGCGGGAGGGCACTACGAGCAGTACTTC.

The rearrangement links TRBV6-5 to TRBJ2-3; 15 bases are a match to TRBD2. J was trimmed by 7 bases and V by 1 base; bases with no gene match: 6. Per the germline V gene, CDR1 is MNHEY and CDR2 is SVGAGI. The length of the CDR3 is 17 residues. The CDR3 here is CASSYYGLAGGPYTQYF. The CDR3 DNA follows: TGTGCCAGCAGTTACTACGGACTAGCGGGGGGGCCATATACGCAGTATTTT.

This clonotype was recorded many times. This chain uses TRBV4-1 with TRBJ1-4, with D uncertain. The CDR3 loop spans 17 amino acids. V lost 1 base, J lost 2 bases, and 14 bases lay in between. CDR1 and CDR2 (germline): MGHRA, YSYEKL. In DNA, the CDR3 is TGCGCCAGCAGCCAAGTCAGGTTTGAGCGTACTAATGAAAAACTGTTTTTT. Its protein is CASSQVRFERTNEKLFF.

This clonotype was recorded a few times. J is TRBJ2-7 and V is TRBV7-2, with TRBD2 as a possible D gene (6 bases). The ends were cut back, 2 bases at V and 3 bases at J, with 14 bases in the middle. Germline CDR1 reads SGHTA; CDR2 reads FQGNSA. The CDR3 runs to 15 residues. The CDR3 DNA sequence: TGTGCCAGCAGCTTACGGCGGCCGGGGGACTACGAGCAGTACTTC. It codes for CASSLRRPGDYEQYF.